This entry features one TCR beta chain sequence. The record originates from a study of shared clonotypes between healthy human individuals. Germline-derived CDR1 and CDR2 are SGHVS and FQNEAQ. The CDR3 is 14 residues long. V lost 5 bases to trimming and J lost 5 bases; unmatched junction nucleotides: 9. The sequenced material, unsorted PBMC DNA, was run on ten immunoSEQ deep assay plates. Libraries were prepared by immunoSEQ multiplex PCR; TCRdb keeps only in-frame clonotypes and omits some of them. The sample consists of about 490,000 clones, around 78% of them appearing once. The source of this sequence is a woman aged 40 to 50 in good health. Some clones in this sample may be carry-over from other donors' samples. Sample: PBMCs. The chain is built from TRBV7-8 and TRBJ2-7, with 7 bases identical to TRBD1. The CDR3 here is CASSPGGRGNEQYF. In DNA form, the CDR3 reads TGTGCCAGCAGCCCCGGCGGCAGGGGGAACGAGCAGTACTTC. Supplemented by reference TRBV7-8 and TRBJ2-7, the full variable domain reads GAGVSQSPRYKVAKRGQDVALRCDPISGHVSLFWYQQALGQGPEFLTYFQNEAQLDKSGLPSDRFFAERPEGSVSTLKIQRTQQEDSAVYLCASSPGGRGNEQYFGPGTRLTVT.